This T cell receptor (beta chain) came from a study of PD-1 blockade in classical Hodgkin lymphoma. Study outcomes and limitations: Repertoire differences lack defined causes, possibly disease activity or prior therapy.

The V end lost 2 bases, the J end lost 6 bases, and 17 bases lay between the germline ends. The germline CDR1 and CDR2 sequences are SGHAT and FQDESV (reference sequence). This CDR3 has 16 residues. The method was immunoSEQ multiplex PCR; TCRdb's version includes in-frame clones alone and lacks a portion of them. The table shows over 15,000 clones, with roughly 82% occurring only once. All patients experienced relapse after autologous stem cell transplantation, and brentuximab vedotin exposure was variable. Patients reached a best response of complete response, partial response or progressive disease. This clone has just a few counts. Its specificity is not known.

The origin of this receptor is a human donor with classical Hodgkin lymphoma. The genes are TRBV11-1 and TRBJ2-1, with D uncertain. The source was peripheral blood mononuclear cells (PBMCs), collected before the second cycle of nivolumab. The DNA of the CDR3 is TGTGCCAGCAGCTTACAGTCTCATAGTCGGAGCAATGAGCAGTTCTTC. Translated, it gives CASSLQSHSRSNEQFF. Based on the CDR3 plus reference TRBV11-1 and TRBJ2-1, the full variable domain is EAEVAQSPRYKITEKSQAVAFWCDPISGHATLYWYRQILGQGPELLVQFQDESVVDDSQLPKDRFSAERLKGVDSTLKIQPAELGDSAMYLCASSLQSHSRSNEQFFGPGTRLTVL.